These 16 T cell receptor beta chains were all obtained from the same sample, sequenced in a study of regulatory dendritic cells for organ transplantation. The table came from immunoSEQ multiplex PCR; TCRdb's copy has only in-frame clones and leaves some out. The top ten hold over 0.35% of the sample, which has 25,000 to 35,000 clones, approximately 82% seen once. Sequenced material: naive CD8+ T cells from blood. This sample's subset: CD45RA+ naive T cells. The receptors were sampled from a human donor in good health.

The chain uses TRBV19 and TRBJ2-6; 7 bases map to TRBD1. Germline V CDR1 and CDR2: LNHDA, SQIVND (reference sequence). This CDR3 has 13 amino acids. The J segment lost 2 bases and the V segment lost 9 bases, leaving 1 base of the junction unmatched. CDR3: CASGTAGANVLTF. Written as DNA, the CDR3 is TGTGCCAGCGGGACAGCTGGGGCCAACGTCCTGACTTTC. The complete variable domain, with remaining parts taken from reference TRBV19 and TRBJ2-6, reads DGGITQSPKYLFRKEGQNVTLSCEQNLNHDAMYWYRQDPGQGLRLIYYSQIVNDFQKGDIAEGYSVSREKKESFPLTVTSAQKNPTAFYLCASGTAGANVLTFGAGSRLTVL.

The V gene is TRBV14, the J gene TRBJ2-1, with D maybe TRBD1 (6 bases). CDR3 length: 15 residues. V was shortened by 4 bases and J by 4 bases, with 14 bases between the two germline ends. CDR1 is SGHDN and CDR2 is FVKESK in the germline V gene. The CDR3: CASSLGTSLYNEQFF. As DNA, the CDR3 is TGTGCCAGCAGCCTCGGGACAAGTCTTTACAATGAGCAGTTCTTC.

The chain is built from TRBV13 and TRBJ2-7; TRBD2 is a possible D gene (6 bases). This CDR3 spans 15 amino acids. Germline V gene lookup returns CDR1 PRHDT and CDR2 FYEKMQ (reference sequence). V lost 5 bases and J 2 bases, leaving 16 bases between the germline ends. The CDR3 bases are TGTGCCAGCAGCCCCTCAAGGGGACTCCCCTACGAGCAGTACTTC. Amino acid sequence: CASSPSRGLPYEQYF.

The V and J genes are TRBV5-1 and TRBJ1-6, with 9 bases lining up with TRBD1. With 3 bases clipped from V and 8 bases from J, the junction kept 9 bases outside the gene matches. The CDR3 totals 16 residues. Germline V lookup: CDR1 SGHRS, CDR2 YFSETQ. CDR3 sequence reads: CASSSGNRGRDSPLHF. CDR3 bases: TGCGCCAGCAGCTCCGGAAACAGGGGGCGGGATTCACCCCTCCACTTT. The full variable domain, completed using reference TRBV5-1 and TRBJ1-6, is KAGVTQTPRYLIKTRGQQVTLSCSPISGHRSVSWYQQTPGQGLQFLFEYFSETQRNKGNFPGRFSGRQFSNSRSEMNVSTLELGDSALYLCASSSGNRGRDSPLHFGNGTRLTVT.

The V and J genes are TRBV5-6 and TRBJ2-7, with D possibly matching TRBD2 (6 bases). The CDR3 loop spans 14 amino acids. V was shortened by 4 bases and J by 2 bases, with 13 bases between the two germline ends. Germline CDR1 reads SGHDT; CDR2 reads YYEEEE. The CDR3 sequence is CASSHLSGTYEQYF. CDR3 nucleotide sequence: TGTGCCAGCAGCCACCTTAGCGGTACCTACGAGCAGTACTTC. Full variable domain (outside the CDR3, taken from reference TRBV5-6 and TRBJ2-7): DAGVTQSPTHLIKTRGQQVTLRCSPKSGHDTVSWYQQALGQGPQFIFQYYEEEERQRGNFPDRFSGHQFPNYSSELNVNALLLGDSALYLCASSHLSGTYEQYFGPGTRLTVT.

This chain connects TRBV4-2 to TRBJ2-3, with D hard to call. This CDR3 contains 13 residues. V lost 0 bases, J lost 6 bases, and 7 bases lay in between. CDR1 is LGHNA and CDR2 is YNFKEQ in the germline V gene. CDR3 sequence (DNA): TGTGCCAGCAGCCAAGATACGAGGGATACGCAGTATTTT. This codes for CASSQDTRDTQYF.

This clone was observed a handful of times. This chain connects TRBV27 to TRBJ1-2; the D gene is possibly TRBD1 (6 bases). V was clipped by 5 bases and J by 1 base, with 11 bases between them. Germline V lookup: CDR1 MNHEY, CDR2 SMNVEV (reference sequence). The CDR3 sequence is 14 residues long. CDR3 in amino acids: CASSPGTFNYGYTF. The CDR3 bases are TGTGCCAGCAGTCCCGGGACATTTAACTATGGCTACACCTTC.

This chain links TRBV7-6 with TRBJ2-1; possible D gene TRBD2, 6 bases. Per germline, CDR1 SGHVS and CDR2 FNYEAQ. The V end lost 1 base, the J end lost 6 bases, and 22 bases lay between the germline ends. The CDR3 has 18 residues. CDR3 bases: TGTGCCAGCAGCTTAGAGGTGGTATCGGGGACTCCTGGCAATGAGCAGTTCTTC. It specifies CASSLEVVSGTPGNEQFF.

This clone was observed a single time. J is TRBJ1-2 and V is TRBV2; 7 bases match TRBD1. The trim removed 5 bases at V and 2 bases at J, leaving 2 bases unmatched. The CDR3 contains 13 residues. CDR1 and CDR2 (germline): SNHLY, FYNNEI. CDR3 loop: CASSLTGNYGYTF. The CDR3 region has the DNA TGTGCCAGCAGTTTGACAGGGAACTATGGCTACACCTTC.

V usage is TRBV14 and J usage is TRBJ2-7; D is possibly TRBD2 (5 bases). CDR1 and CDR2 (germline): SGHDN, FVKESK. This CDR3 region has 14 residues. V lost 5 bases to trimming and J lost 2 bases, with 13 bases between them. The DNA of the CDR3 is TGTGCCAGCAGCACCGGGATGTCTCCCTACGAGCAGTACTTC. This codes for CASSTGMSPYEQYF.

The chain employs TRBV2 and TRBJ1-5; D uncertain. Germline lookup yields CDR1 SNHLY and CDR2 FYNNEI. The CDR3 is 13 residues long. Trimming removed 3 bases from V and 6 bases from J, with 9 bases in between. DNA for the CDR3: TGTGCCAGCAGTGATGCCGGAGGTCAGCCCCAGCATTTT. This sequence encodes CASSDAGGQPQHF.

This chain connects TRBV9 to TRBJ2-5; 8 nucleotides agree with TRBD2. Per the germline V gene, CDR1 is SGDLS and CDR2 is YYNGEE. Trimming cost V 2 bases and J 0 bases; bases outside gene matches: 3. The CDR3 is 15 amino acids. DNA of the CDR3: TGTGCCAGCAGCGTCACGGGGGGGTACCAAGAGACCCAGTACTTC. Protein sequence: CASSVTGGYQETQYF.

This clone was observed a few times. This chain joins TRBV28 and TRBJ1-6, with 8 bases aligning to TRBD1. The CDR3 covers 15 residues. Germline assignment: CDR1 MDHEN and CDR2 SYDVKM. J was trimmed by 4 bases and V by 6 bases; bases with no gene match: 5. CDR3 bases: TGTGCCAGCAGGCAGGGGGCCTCTTATAATTCACCCCTCCACTTT. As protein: CASRQGASYNSPLHF.

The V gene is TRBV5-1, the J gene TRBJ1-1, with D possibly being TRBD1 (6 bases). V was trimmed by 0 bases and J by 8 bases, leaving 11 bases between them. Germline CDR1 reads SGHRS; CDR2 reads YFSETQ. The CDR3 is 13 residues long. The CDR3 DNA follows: TGCGCCAGCAGCTTGGGAACAGGGTTGGAAGCTTTCTTT. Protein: CASSLGTGLEAFF.

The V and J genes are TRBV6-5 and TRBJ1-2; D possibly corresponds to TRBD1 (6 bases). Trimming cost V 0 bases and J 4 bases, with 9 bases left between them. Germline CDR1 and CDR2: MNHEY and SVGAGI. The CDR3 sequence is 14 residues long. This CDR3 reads CASSYSGAVYGYTF. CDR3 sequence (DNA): TGTGCCAGCAGTTACTCGGGGGCTGTCTATGGCTACACCTTC.

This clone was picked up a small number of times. CDR3 coding DNA: TGTGCCAGCAGCGTCTCAGCGGACAGGGCGAACACCGGGGAGCTGTTTTTT. Translation gives CASSVSADRANTGELFF. The chain recombines TRBV9 with TRBJ2-2; 8 bases fit TRBD1. Losses at the gene ends were 2 bases for V and 0 bases for J; bases not matched to a gene: 6. The CDR3 sequence is 17 residues long. Germline V lookup: CDR1 SGDLS, CDR2 YYNGEE.